The 23 T cell receptor beta chains below were found in one sample sequenced in a study of blood T cells in healthy people across ages. With a J-beta primer mix and a sample-barcoded 5' primer, a second PCR ran roughly 6 to 12 cycles. TCRdb ran MiXCR on the 5' RACE reads and lists one entry per CDR3 protein. The data contain fewer than 2,000,000 distinct CDR3 sequences, 35% to 50% of them seen just once; the ten biggest clones take up 23%. The source material was blood. Receptors were obtained from a human donor in good health.

The V call is TRBV6-2 or TRBV6-3, the J call TRBJ1-2; 8 nucleotides align to TRBD1. Germline lookup yields CDR1 MNHEY and CDR2 SVGEGT. V shed 11 bases and J 8 bases; nucleotides not matched to a gene: 7. This CDR3 is built from 11 residues. The DNA of the CDR3 is TGTGCCGGAGGACAGGGTGGCGGCTACACCTTC. It translates to CAGGQGGGYTF.

Worth noting for this clonotype: A much larger clone sits a single nucleotide away, making a read error possible. The chain joins TRBV4-3 to TRBJ1-5; D gene ambiguous. Looked up from germline, CDR1 is LGHNA and CDR2 is YSLEER. This CDR3 is 16 amino acids long. The chain's CDR3 is CASGQDGAYSNQPQHF. CDR3 sequence (DNA): TGCGCCAGCGGCCAAGACGGAGCTTATAGCAATCAGCCCCAGCATTTT.

This chain links TRBV12-5 with TRBJ1-2; possible D gene TRBD1, 6 bases. The CDR3 extends over 15 amino acids. Germline values: CDR1 LGHNT, CDR2 FRNRAP. The V end was cut by 8 bases, the J end by 3 bases, with 19 bases between. CDR3 residues: CASRREGDLDYGYTF. CDR3 in DNA: TGTGCTAGTCGCCGGGAGGGGGACTTGGACTATGGCTACACCTTC.

This clonotype was detected only a few times. The chain's CDR3 is CASSYGGTNEQFF. The CDR3 DNA follows: TGTGCCAGCAGTTATGGAGGGACCAATGAGCAGTTCTTC. V usage is TRBV6-2 or TRBV6-3 and J usage is TRBJ2-1, with D maybe TRBD2 (6 bases). This CDR3 contains 13 residues. Trimming took off 3 bases at V and 6 bases at J, with 9 bases between the two ends. The germline V gene encodes CDR1 MNHEY and CDR2 SVGEGT.

The V call is TRBV12-3 or TRBV12-4, the J call TRBJ2-3, with 7 bases identical to TRBD2. The CDR3 runs 14 residues. J lost 0 bases, V lost 9 bases, and 6 bases had no gene match. The CDR3 DNA reads TGTGCCAGTGGCCGAGCGGGAAGCACAGATACGCAGTATTTT. It specifies CASGRAGSTDTQYF.

The chain is built from TRBV4-3 and TRBJ2-1, with 12 nucleotides matching TRBD2. V shed 4 bases, J shed 7 bases, and the junction held 8 bases outside the gene matches. The CDR3 spans 16 residues. In germline, CDR1 is LGHNA, CDR2 YSLEER. CDR3 protein: CASSRETSGGVNEQFF. Here the CDR3 DNA reads TGCGCCAGCAGCCGGGAGACTAGCGGGGGCGTGAATGAGCAGTTCTTC.

The rearrangement uses TRBV12-3 or TRBV12-4 and TRBJ1-5; TRBD1 matches at 7 bases. Trimming took 5 bases from V and 5 from J; bases not matched to a gene: 15. The CDR3 spans 17 residues. The CDR3 nucleotides are TGTGCCAGCAGTACCCAGGGGGGGGGCCGTTTTTATCAGCCCCAGCATTTT. Protein: CASSTQGGGRFYQPQHF.

This chain connects TRBV24-1 to TRBJ1-2; a possible D gene is TRBD1 (6 bases). This CDR3 comprises 13 residues. The germline CDR1 and CDR2 sequences are KGHDR and SFDVKD. The V and J ends lost 7 bases and 8 bases respectively, with 16 bases between them. The CDR3 DNA sequence: TGTGCCACCAGCACTTTACAGGGCTCGGGCTACACCTTC. The encoded protein is CATSTLQGSGYTF.

A few counts support this clonotype. This chain connects TRBV20-1 to TRBJ2-4; TRBD1 might be the D (5 bases). The DNA end favors TRBJ2-7, so the J call may be wrong. The CDR3 extends over 13 amino acids. Germline loops: CDR1 DFQATT, CDR2 SNEGSKA (reference sequence). The DNA of the CDR3 is TGCAGTGCTAGAAACGGCAGGGCCAACGAGCAGTACTTC. It specifies CSARNGRANEQYF.

The J gene is TRBJ1-6, the V gene TRBV10-3, with TRBD1 matching 9 bases. With 10 bases clipped from V and 13 bases from J, the junction kept 11 bases outside the gene matches. The CDR3 length is 13 residues. Germline V gives CDR1 ENHRY, CDR2 SYGVKD. Here the CDR3 DNA reads TGTGCCAGCCGGGACAGGGACTCCGGGCCCCTCCACTTT. Residues: CASRDRDSGPLHF.

This rearrangement joins TRBV29-1 to TRBJ2-6; D could derive from TRBD1 or TRBD2 (5 bases each). This CDR3 is 14 amino acids long. V was pared by 6 bases and J by 2 bases, with 11 bases between. CDR1 is SQVTM, CDR2 ANQGSEA, per germline. CDR3: CSVGTVTGANVLTF. The CDR3 region has the DNA TGCAGCGTCGGGACGGTTACTGGGGCCAACGTCCTGACTTTC.

This clonotype was counted only a few times. The chain combines TRBV4-3 with TRBJ1-6; 7 nucleotides agree with TRBD1. Losses at the gene ends were 7 bases for V and 8 bases for J; bases not matched to a gene: 11. Germline V lookup: CDR1 LGHNA, CDR2 YSLEER. CDR3 length: 15 amino acids. DNA of the CDR3: TGCGCCAGCAACTACCGACAGGGAAGATATTCACCCCTCCACTTT. It translates to CASNYRQGRYSPLHF.

The chain couples TRBV4-3 to TRBJ2-2, with 11 nucleotides matching TRBD1. The V segment lost 4 bases and the J segment 7 bases; nucleotides outside the gene matches: 5. The CDR3 is 15 residues long. Germline CDR1 LGHNA, CDR2 YSLEER. CDR3 DNA sequence: TGCGCCAGCAGCCCACGGACAGGGGGCATCGGGGAGCTGTTTTTT. This codes for CASSPRTGGIGELFF.

The chain couples TRBV29-1 to TRBJ2-7; tentatively, D is TRBD1 (5 bases). V was cut by 8 bases and J by 6 bases, with 17 bases left in between. This CDR3 is 12 amino acids long. Germline V lookup: CDR1 SQVTM, CDR2 ANQGSEA. CDR3 sequence reads: CSYTGEEFEQYF. The CDR3 region has the DNA TGCAGCTACACAGGCGAGGAATTCGAGCAGTACTTC.

In its sample, this clonotype was seen a few times. V is TRBV4-3 and J is TRBJ2-2; D is unresolved. The CDR3 has 14 residues. Germline CDR1 and CDR2: LGHNA and YSLEER. Trimming took off 5 bases at V and 0 bases at J, with 7 bases between the two ends. The CDR3 here is CASSLRSNTGELFF. CDR3 DNA sequence: TGCGCCAGCAGCTTACGATCGAACACCGGGGAGCTGTTTTTT.

The J gene is TRBJ1-5, the V gene TRBV6-1; D call uncertain. Per the germline V gene, CDR1 is MNHNS and CDR2 is SASEGT. V dropped 7 bases and J dropped 2 bases, with 12 bases sitting between them. The CDR3 spans 14 residues. The DNA of the CDR3 is TGTGCCAGCATCCCGCCCGGGGGCAATCAGCCCCAGCATTTT. It yields the protein CASIPPGGNQPQHF.

A single count supports this clonotype. No DNA is shown, since the ends of the CDR3 on it are uncertain; the CDR3 is the one TCRdb lists. The chain couples TRBV9 to TRBJ2-7; TRBD2 is taken as the D call from the table, unchecked against the DNA. The length of the CDR3 is 15 amino acids, counting both ends. Germline V gene sequence: CDR1 SGDLS, CDR2 YYNGEE. CDR3 residues: CASSVGQGIVDERYF.

In its sample, this clonotype was seen a few times. The gene calls are TRBV5-1 and TRBJ2-3; 8 nucleotides line up with TRBD1. Per the germline V gene, CDR1 is SGHRS and CDR2 is YFSETQ. Trimming removed 1 base from V and 5 bases from J; junction bases left unmatched: 3. This CDR3 is built from 14 residues. The CDR3: CASSLRQGIDTQYF. The CDR3 DNA follows: TGCGCCAGCAGCTTGCGACAGGGGATAGATACGCAGTATTTT. Variable domain in full (rest from reference TRBV5-1 and TRBJ2-3): KAGVTQTPRYLIKTRGQQVTLSCSPISGHRSVSWYQQTPGQGLQFLFEYFSETQRNKGNFPGRFSGRQFSNSRSEMNVSTLELGDSALYLCASSLRQGIDTQYFGPGTRLTVL.

This chain joins TRBV11-2 and TRBJ2-2; TRBD1 agrees at 9 bases. The CDR3 spans 16 residues. Trimming at V came to 4 bases and at J to 6 bases, leaving 9 bases not matched to a gene. Germline CDR1 SGHAT, CDR2 FQNNGV. DNA for the CDR3: TGTGCCAGCAGCTCCCGGGACAGGGAAAATTCCGGGGAGCTGTTTTTT. Protein sequence: CASSSRDRENSGELFF. Variable domain in full (rest from reference TRBV11-2 and TRBJ2-2): EAGVAQSPRYKIIEKRQSVAFWCNPISGHATLYWYQQILGQGPKLLIQFQNNGVVDDSQLPKDRFSAERLKGVDSTLKIQPAKLEDSAVYLCASSSRDRENSGELFFGEGSRLTVL.

Concerning this clonotype itself: At one end the junction does not follow the germline gene, possibly because of a read error. This chain joins TRBV4-2 and TRBJ2-4; no reliable D call. Germline lookup yields CDR1 LGHNA and CDR2 YNFKEQ. This CDR3 contains 12 residues. Here the CDR3 reads CVSSQDPDIQYF. The CDR3 nucleotides read TGTGTCAGCAGCCAAGATCCAGACATTCAGTACTTC.

In its sample, this clonotype was seen a few times. V and J are TRBV29-1 and TRBJ2-5; 7 bases match TRBD2. The CDR3 runs to 13 residues. The germline V gene has CDR1 SQVTM and CDR2 ANQGSEA. V dropped 7 bases and J dropped 5; count of bases not matched to a gene: 10. CDR3 DNA: TGCAGCGGGGGGGGTGGAGCGTCGGAGACCCAGTACTTC. Translated, it gives CSGGGGASETQYF.

This clonotype has only a few counts. This rearrangement joins TRBV5-1 to TRBJ2-7; 7 nucleotides align to TRBD1. CDR1 is SGHRS, CDR2 YFSETQ, per germline. The CDR3 is 16 amino acids. V shed 4 bases, J shed 0 bases, and the junction held 10 bases outside the gene matches. CDR3 amino acids: CASSRGTAPFSYEQYF. CDR3 DNA: TGCGCCAGCAGCAGGGGGACAGCCCCCTTCTCCTACGAGCAGTACTTC.

This clonotype was seen only a few times. The chain is built from TRBV12-3 or TRBV12-4 and TRBJ1-1, with D hard to call. The CDR3 is 14 residues long. V lost 1 base and J lost 7, with 13 bases in between. CDR3 protein: CASSLVVLGNEAFF. CDR3 nucleotides: TGTGCCAGCAGTTTAGTTGTGTTGGGAAATGAAGCTTTCTTT.